Shown below are 20 T cell receptor beta chains from a single sample sequenced in a study of blood T cell repertoires in COVID-19. TCRdb's copy holds only in-frame clones and misses some; the assay was immunoSEQ multiplex PCR. The table has about 55,000 clones, approximately 85% seen once. Sequenced material: peripheral blood. The receptors here all came from a human donor in a cohort sampled during active COVID-19.

This chain uses TRBV3-1 (or the pseudogene TRBV3-2) with TRBJ1-2; the D is unclear. From germline, CDR1 is LGHDT and CDR2 YNNKEL (reference sequence). The CDR3 spans 14 residues. Trimming left V 1 base short and J 6 bases short, with 12 bases between. CDR3 nucleotide sequence: TGTGCCAGCAGCCAAGTGTTGGGGAGCGATGGCTACACCTTC. This translates into CASSQVLGSDGYTF.

J is TRBJ2-3 and V is TRBV20-1, with 11 bases that match TRBD2. The V and J ends lost 3 bases and 10 bases, in that order; junction bases with no gene match: 12. CDR3 length equals 15 residues. Germline V gene lookup returns CDR1 DFQATT and CDR2 SNEGSKA (reference sequence). The CDR3 DNA is TGCAGTGCTAGTAGGTTTAGCGGGGGGGCCCTGGCGCAGTATTTT. Its protein product is CSASRFSGGALAQYF.

The chain recombines TRBV15 with TRBJ2-1, with D possibly TRBD2 on 6 matching bases. The V gene lost 5 bases and the J gene lost 0 bases, with 11 bases spanning the gap. This CDR3 has 15 residues. The V gene's germline CDR1 is LNHNV and CDR2 YYDKDF (reference sequence). CDR3 region: CATSWDGSSYNEQFF. CDR3 bases: TGTGCCACCAGCTGGGACGGGAGCTCCTACAATGAGCAGTTCTTC.

The V gene is TRBV5-1, the J gene TRBJ1-4, with D possibly being TRBD1 (6 bases). The CDR3 contains 14 residues. V lost 4 bases to trimming and J lost 7 bases, with 14 bases between them. Per germline, CDR1 SGHRS and CDR2 YFSETQ. The CDR3 region has the DNA TGCGCCAGCAGCGGCGGACAGCCGGCTGAAAAACTGTTTTTT. Protein product: CASSGGQPAEKLFF.

The chain combines TRBV11-1 with TRBJ1-1; D is undetermined. The CDR3 length is 14 residues. The V end was cut by 5 bases, the J end by 6 bases, with 16 bases between. CDR1 SGHAT and CDR2 FQDESV come from the germline V gene (reference sequence). The CDR3 reads CASSPRPGAAEAFF. For the CDR3, the DNA is TGTGCCAGCAGCCCCCGGCCGGGAGCGGCTGAAGCTTTCTTT.

The CDR3 loop reads CASSRTEKYYEQYF. In DNA, the CDR3 is TGTGCCAGCAGTAGGACAGAGAAATACTACGAGCAGTACTTC. The chain recombines TRBV6-5 with TRBJ2-7; D is perhaps TRBD1 (6 bases). The germline V gene encodes CDR1 MNHEY and CDR2 SVGAGI. Trimming left V 5 bases short and J 3 bases short, with 14 bases between. The length of the CDR3 is 14 residues.

This clone was picked up one time. The chain is built from TRBV3-1 (or the pseudogene TRBV3-2) and TRBJ1-2; D is uncertain. This CDR3 has 15 residues. CDR1 is LGHDT and CDR2 is YNNKEL in the germline V gene (reference sequence). Trimming pared 2 bases from V and 3 bases from J, leaving 13 bases between. CDR3 sequence: CASSQNGAVDYGYTF. DNA of the CDR3: TGTGCCAGCAGCCAAAATGGAGCGGTTGACTATGGCTACACCTTC.

The sample holds one count of this clone. This chain links TRBV12-3 or TRBV12-4 with TRBJ1-1; D remains ambiguous. V was shortened by 6 bases and J by 1 base, with 6 bases between the two germline ends. The CDR3 covers 12 residues. CDR3 in DNA: TGTGCCAGCAGGCCACAGAACACTGAAGCTTTCTTT. Its protein product is CASRPQNTEAFF.

The rearrangement links TRBV4-2 to TRBJ2-5; tentative D call: TRBD2 (6 bases). The length of the CDR3 is 16 residues. V lost 1 base and J 4 bases, leaving 16 bases between the germline ends. Germline CDR1 LGHNA, CDR2 YNFKEQ. The DNA of the CDR3 is TGTGCCAGCAGCCAAGTGGGGCTTGTGGGAGGAGAGACCCAGTACTTC. Its protein is CASSQVGLVGGETQYF.

The gene calls are TRBV11-1 and TRBJ1-6; the match to TRBD1 covers 10 bases. V was pared by 5 bases and J by 9 bases, with 10 bases of the junction left unmatched. Germline V gene lookup returns CDR1 SGHAT and CDR2 FQDESV (reference sequence). The CDR3 covers 16 residues. CDR3 coding DNA: TGTGCCAGCAGCAGACCTTCGGGACAGGGGTCTTCACCCCTCCACTTT. Its translation: CASSRPSGQGSSPLHF.

This clone was seen a single time. This chain uses TRBV5-6 with TRBJ1-5, with D perhaps TRBD1 (6 bases). Germline CDR1 is SGHDT and CDR2 is YYEEEE. The CDR3 runs to 15 residues. V was pared by 4 bases and J by 1 base, with 12 bases between. The CDR3 protein is CASSRWGPSNQPQHF. The CDR3 DNA reads as TGTGCCAGCAGCCGCTGGGGGCCGAGCAATCAGCCCCAGCATTTT.

The genes are TRBV10-3 and TRBJ1-2; D perhaps matches TRBD1 (5 bases). This CDR3 spans 13 amino acids. CDR1 and CDR2 (germline): ENHRY, SYGVKD. V was trimmed by 3 bases and J by 5 bases, leaving 10 bases between them. The CDR3 DNA is TGTGCCATCAGTGAACTGGGGGGATATGGCTACACCTTC. It encodes CAISELGGYGYTF.

The chain couples TRBV3-1 (or the pseudogene TRBV3-2) to TRBJ2-5, with no clear D. Germline V gene lookup returns CDR1 LGHDT and CDR2 YNNKEL (reference sequence). CDR3 size: 13 residues. The ends were cut back, 3 bases at V and 2 bases at J, with 7 bases in the middle. This CDR3 reads CASSQTEQETQYF. In DNA form, the CDR3 reads TGTGCCAGCAGCCAGACTGAACAAGAGACCCAGTACTTC.

Details on this clone: Sequence at one end of the junction differs from germline and may be a read error. The chain uses TRBV6-5 and TRBJ1-6, with TRBD1 matching 8 bases. This CDR3 region has 12 residues. Germline CDR1 is MNHEY and CDR2 is SVGAGI. The CDR3 spells CAGRGPNSPLHF. The CDR3 nucleotides are TGTGCCGGCAGGGGGCCTAATTCACCCCTCCACTTT.

This chain joins TRBV19 and TRBJ2-1; 10 positions match TRBD2. J lost 14 bases, V lost 4 bases, and 11 bases had no gene match. The CDR3 has 14 residues. Looked up from germline, CDR1 is LNHDA and CDR2 is SQIVND (reference sequence). The CDR3 region has the DNA TGTGCCAGTAGTAGTGGAGCGGGAGGGCCTTATAAGTTCTTC. Translated, it gives CASSSGAGGPYKFF. The full variable domain, its missing parts supplied by reference TRBV19 and TRBJ2-1, is DGGITQSPKYLFRKEGQNVTLSCEQNLNHDAMYWYRQDPGQGLRLIYYSQIVNDFQKGDIAEGYSVSREKKESFPLTVTSAQKNPTAFYLCASSSGAGGPYKFFGPGTRLTVL.

This clone appeared once. The rearrangement uses TRBV28 and TRBJ1-6, with D possibly TRBD1 on 6 matching bases. The V and J ends lost 3 bases and 3 bases respectively, with 12 bases between them. The germline V gene has CDR1 MDHEN and CDR2 SYDVKM. The CDR3 is made up of 16 amino acids. CDR3: CASSLAGVDYNSPLHF. The CDR3 bases are TGTGCCAGCAGTTTGGCAGGGGTGGACTATAATTCACCCCTCCACTTT.

The V gene is TRBV7-9, the J gene TRBJ1-2, with TRBD1 matching over 7 bases. CDR1 is SEHNR, CDR2 FQNEAQ, per germline (reference sequence). The V and J ends lost 0 bases and 4 bases, in that order; junction bases with no gene match: 5. The CDR3 is 15 residues long. CDR3 region: CASSLALGGAYGYTF. As DNA, the CDR3 is TGTGCCAGCAGCTTAGCCCTAGGGGGCGCCTATGGCTACACCTTC.

The rearrangement uses TRBV11-2 and TRBJ2-1; TRBD2 agrees at 8 bases. Germline loops: CDR1 SGHAT, CDR2 FQNNGV. Trimming cost V 5 bases and J 4 bases; bases outside gene matches: 10. The CDR3 loop spans 16 amino acids. The CDR3 sequence is CASSPPGGRTYNEQFF. The CDR3 coding sequence is TGTGCCAGCAGCCCCCCGGGGGGGAGGACTTACAATGAGCAGTTCTTC. The variable domain in full, with the rest retrieved from reference TRBV11-2 and TRBJ2-1, is EAGVAQSPRYKIIEKRQSVAFWCNPISGHATLYWYQQILGQGPKLLIQFQNNGVVDDSQLPKDRFSAERLKGVDSTLKIQPAKLEDSAVYLCASSPPGGRTYNEQFFGPGTRLTVL.

This clone was detected only once. The V call is TRBV14, the J call TRBJ2-4; 12 positions match TRBD2. Germline V gene lookup returns CDR1 SGHDN and CDR2 FVKESK. Trimming removed 0 bases from V and 0 bases from J; junction bases left unmatched: 12. This CDR3 has 21 residues. This CDR3 is CASSQEIGLAGNPLAKNIQYF. The CDR3 DNA reads as TGTGCCAGCAGCCAAGAGATAGGACTAGCGGGAAACCCTCTAGCCAAAAACATTCAGTACTTC. Variable domain in full (rest from reference TRBV14 and TRBJ2-4): EAGVTQFPSHSVIEKGQTVTLRCDPISGHDNLYWYRRVMGKEIKFLLHFVKESKQDESGMPNNRFLAERTGGTYSTLKVQPAELEDSGVYFCASSQEIGLAGNPLAKNIQYFGAGTRLSVL.

The V and J genes are TRBV9 and TRBJ2-2; D gene uncertain. In germline, CDR1 is SGDLS, CDR2 YYNGEE. V was clipped by 0 bases and J by 2 bases, with 11 bases between them. This CDR3 has 16 amino acids. CDR3 DNA: TGTGCCAGCAGCGTAGTATCAGACTCAAACACCGGGGAGCTGTTTTTT. It is translated as CASSVVSDSNTGELFF.